This passage covers 15 T cell receptor beta chains from one sample sequenced in a study of patients and donors after allogeneic stem cell transplantation. TCRdb re-analysed the RT-PCR reads in MiXCR, keeping a single row per CDR3 protein. The table lists about 110,000 distinct CDR3 sequences, roughly 35% of them singletons. The sequencing input was blood, either unsorted or a sorted T cell fraction (not recorded which). These receptors were taken from a human donor who was either an allogeneic HSCT recipient or a stem cell or donor lymphocyte infusion donor (not recorded which). It is not recorded whose cells these are; they may come from a transplant donor.

By sample share, this clonotype is large. The chain joins TRBV7-9 to TRBJ1-4; no clear D. The CDR3 is 16 residues long. Per germline, CDR1 SEHNR and CDR2 FQNEAQ (reference sequence). Trimming shortened V by 4 bases and J by 10 bases, and 22 bases separated the two germline ends. CDR3 region: CASSSRKTDTTGKLFF. The CDR3 nucleotides read TGTGCCAGCAGCTCCCGAAAGACCGACACCACGGGAAAACTGTTTTTT.

The rearrangement uses TRBV15 and TRBJ1-6; D is unclear. V was clipped by 0 bases and J by 11 bases, with 14 bases between them. Germline V CDR1 and CDR2: LNHNV, YYDKDF (reference sequence). The CDR3 spans 15 residues. In nucleotides, the CDR3 is TGTGCCACCAGCAGAGACCAAAGAGGGAATCCACCCCTCCACTTT. The encoded protein is CATSRDQRGNPPLHF.

CDR3 DNA sequence: TGCAGTGCTACCCGACTAGCGGGGGGAGACAATGAGCAGTTCTTC. It encodes CSATRLAGGDNEQFF. The chain combines TRBV20-1 with TRBJ2-1, with 13 bases lining up with TRBD2. This CDR3 is 15 amino acids long. The V segment lost 4 bases and the J segment 5 bases; nucleotides outside the gene matches: 5. Germline V gene sequence: CDR1 DFQATT, CDR2 SNEGSKA (reference sequence).

This clonotype has just one count. The genes are TRBV20-1 and TRBJ2-1; the D gene is possibly TRBD2 (5 bases). This CDR3 region has 13 residues. The V gene lost 4 bases and the J gene lost 5 bases, with 12 bases spanning the gap. CDR1 and CDR2 (germline): DFQATT, SNEGSKA (reference sequence). Written as DNA, the CDR3 is TGCAGTGCTATGGACTGGGCAGACAATGAGCAGTTCTTC. It yields the protein CSAMDWADNEQFF.

This clonotype was detected a few times. The chain has TRBV4-3 and TRBJ2-7, with TRBD2 matching over 8 bases. V shed 4 bases and J 0 bases; nucleotides not matched to a gene: 8. From germline, CDR1 is LGHNA and CDR2 YSLEER. This CDR3 region has 16 residues. CDR3 sequence: CASSPSVGLASYEQYF. The CDR3 nucleotides are TGCGCCAGCAGCCCATCGGTCGGACTAGCCTCCTACGAGCAGTACTTC.

V gene TRBV4-3 combines with J gene TRBJ1-1, with D maybe TRBD1 (6 bases). V gave up 4 bases and J gave up 2 bases, with 14 bases separating them. This CDR3 is 15 amino acids long. CDR1 is LGHNA, CDR2 YSLEER, per germline. DNA of the CDR3: TGCGCCAGCAGCCCGAAGGGGGGCCTAAACACTGAAGCTTTCTTT. It is translated as CASSPKGGLNTEAFF.

This clonotype was observed a few times. The chain carries TRBV6-1 and TRBJ2-3, with 8 positions matching TRBD2. V lost 2 bases to trimming and J lost 5 bases; unmatched junction nucleotides: 12. Germline lookup yields CDR1 MNHNS and CDR2 SASEGT. The CDR3 spans 17 residues. This CDR3 reads CASSEPLGAGGQDTQYF. CDR3 sequence (DNA): TGTGCCAGCAGTGAACCCCTCGGGGCGGGAGGTCAAGATACGCAGTATTTT.

This chain links TRBV20-1 with TRBJ2-7, with 10 bases lining up with TRBD2. Germline assignment: CDR1 DFQATT and CDR2 SNEGSKA (reference sequence). The CDR3 has 14 amino acids. V lost 7 bases, J lost 3 bases, and 9 bases stayed unmatched. This CDR3 reads CSVATGTSDYEQYF. In DNA form, the CDR3 reads TGCAGTGTCGCGACCGGGACTAGCGACTACGAGCAGTACTTC.

The sample holds many counts of this clonotype. CDR3 sequence: CASSLSGNQPQHF. The CDR3 coding sequence is TGCGCCAGCAGCTTGAGCGGAAATCAGCCCCAGCATTTT. The V and J genes are TRBV5-1 and TRBJ1-5, with D uncertain. Germline lookup yields CDR1 SGHRS and CDR2 YFSETQ. The V end lost 1 base, the J end lost 4 bases, and 6 bases lay between the germline ends. CDR3 length: 13 amino acids. Full variable domain (outside the CDR3, taken from reference TRBV5-1 and TRBJ1-5): KAGVTQTPRYLIKTRGQQVTLSCSPISGHRSVSWYQQTPGQGLQFLFEYFSETQRNKGNFPGRFSGRQFSNSRSEMNVSTLELGDSALYLCASSLSGNQPQHFGDGTRLSIL.

For this clonotype: The germline gene is not matched at one end of the junction; a read error may be the cause. The chain links TRBV20-1 to TRBJ1-6; a weak D match, TRBD1 (6 bases). The germline CDR1 and CDR2 sequences are DFQATT and SNEGSKA (reference sequence). The CDR3 extends over 15 amino acids. The CDR3 reads CSARDRTRDNSPLHF. The CDR3 nucleotides are TGCAGTGCGAGAGACAGGACGAGGGATAATTCACCCCTCCACTTT.

The gene calls are TRBV25-1 and TRBJ2-1; no clear D gene. CDR3 size: 12 residues. Trimming removed 3 bases from V and 2 bases from J, with 2 bases in between. Germline CDR1 MGHDK, CDR2 SYGVNS. CDR3 coding DNA: TGTGCCAGCAGTGAGACCTACAATGAGCAGTTCTTC. It specifies CASSETYNEQFF. The full variable domain, with the rest looked up from reference TRBV25-1 and TRBJ2-1, is EADIYQTPRYLVIGTGKKITLECSQTMGHDKMYWYQQDPGMELHLIHYSYGVNSTEKGDLSSESTVSRIRTEHFPLTLESARPSHTSQYLCASSETYNEQFFGPGTRLTVL.

The chain employs TRBV6-6 and TRBJ2-7, with D possibly being TRBD1 (5 bases). The CDR3 extends over 13 amino acids. Germline CDR1 and CDR2: MNHNY and SVGAGI (reference sequence). V lost 2 bases and J 3 bases, leaving 8 bases between the germline ends. The CDR3 loop reads CASSYPTVYEQYF. Here the CDR3 DNA reads TGTGCCAGCAGTTACCCGACAGTCTACGAGCAGTACTTC.

J is TRBJ2-7 and V is TRBV15; TRBD1 is a possible D gene (6 bases). Trimming stripped 1 base from V and 5 bases from J, with 12 bases between. This CDR3 spans 14 amino acids. Germline assignment: CDR1 LNHNV and CDR2 YYDKDF (reference sequence). This CDR3 is CATSRAYTGHEQYF. The CDR3 DNA is TGTGCCACCAGCAGAGCCTACACAGGGCACGAGCAGTACTTC.

In its sample, this clonotype was seen a few times. The rearrangement uses TRBV12-3 or TRBV12-4 and TRBJ1-1, with 10 bases lining up with TRBD1. The V gene end was trimmed by 3 bases and the J gene end by 4 bases; junction bases not matched to a gene: 2. CDR3 length: 14 amino acids. The CDR3 DNA sequence: TGTGCCAGCAGTTTGGGGGACAGGGGCACTGAAGCTTTCTTT. Residues: CASSLGDRGTEAFF.

The chain carries TRBV12-3 or TRBV12-4 and TRBJ2-2; no clear D gene. Deletions cut 3 bases from V and 1 base from J, with 6 bases between. The CDR3 covers 14 residues. Here the CDR3 reads CASSFSENTGELFF. The CDR3 DNA reads TGTGCCAGCAGTTTCTCCGAGAACACCGGGGAGCTGTTTTTT.